The 19 T cell receptor beta chains reported below all come from one sample, sequenced in a study of control samples from healthy donors and cancer patients. The method was immunoSEQ multiplex PCR; TCRdb's version includes in-frame clones alone and lacks a portion of them. The sample contains 40,000 to 55,000 clones, approximately 89% of which appear only once. Material for sequencing was PBMCs. These receptors all stem from a woman in her sixties or seventies with lung cancer.

V is TRBV5-1 and J is TRBJ2-7; TRBD2 aligns across 7 bases. Per germline, CDR1 SGHRS and CDR2 YFSETQ. CDR3 length equals 15 residues. Trimming at V came to 0 bases and at J to 7 bases, leaving 10 bases not matched to a gene. CDR3 nucleotide sequence: TGCGCCAGCAGCTTGGGTCTGGGAGGGCCGGGTGAGCAGTACTTC. This codes for CASSLGLGGPGEQYF. The full variable domain, in which reference TRBV5-1 and TRBJ2-7 provide the parts outside the CDR3, is KAGVTQTPRYLIKTRGQQVTLSCSPISGHRSVSWYQQTPGQGLQFLFEYFSETQRNKGNFPGRFSGRQFSNSRSEMNVSTLELGDSALYLCASSLGLGGPGEQYFGPGTRLTVT.

The chain links TRBV24-1 to TRBJ2-1, with 9 bases that match TRBD2. The germline V gene encodes CDR1 KGHDR and CDR2 SFDVKD. The CDR3 runs to 17 residues. The V and J ends lost 0 bases and 0 bases, in that order; junction bases with no gene match: 2. The CDR3 loop reads CATSDLNSGSSYNEQFF. CDR3 in DNA: TGTGCCACCAGTGATTTGAATAGCGGGAGCTCCTACAATGAGCAGTTCTTC.

This chain uses TRBV2 with TRBJ1-1; 8 positions agree with TRBD1. This CDR3 is built from 13 residues. J lost 7 bases, V lost 7 bases, and 8 bases had no gene match. Germline lookup yields CDR1 SNHLY and CDR2 FYNNEI. This CDR3 reads CASTQGATGEAFF. DNA of the CDR3: TGTGCCAGCACCCAGGGGGCGACAGGTGAAGCTTTCTTT.

The V gene is TRBV28, the J gene TRBJ1-1; weak D call: TRBD1 (6 bases). This CDR3 spans 14 amino acids. The V and J ends lost 4 bases and 1 base respectively, with 10 bases between them. Germline assignment: CDR1 MDHEN and CDR2 SYDVKM. CDR3 bases: TGTGCCAGCAGTTCTCACAGGGAGAACACTGAAGCTTTCTTT. This sequence encodes CASSSHRENTEAFF.

The V gene is TRBV2, the J gene TRBJ1-1; D is possibly TRBD1 (5 bases). The V gene's germline CDR1 is SNHLY and CDR2 FYNNEI. This CDR3 spans 17 amino acids. V was shortened by 8 bases and J by 5 bases, with 27 bases between the two germline ends. CDR3 loop: CASGLRDGHLGVTEAFF. In DNA form, the CDR3 reads TGTGCCAGCGGACTCCGGGACGGACATCTCGGGGTGACTGAAGCTTTCTTT.

The count of this clone is one. CDR3 nucleotides: TGTGCCAGCAGCGTGACCCCGGGACACACGAATGAGCAGTTCTTC. Protein product: CASSVTPGHTNEQFF. The chain recombines TRBV5-5 with TRBJ2-1; D is possibly TRBD1 (6 bases). V lost 4 bases and J lost 7, with 18 bases in between. Germline V lookup: CDR1 SGHKS, CDR2 YYEKEE (reference sequence). This CDR3 has 15 amino acids.

The V and J genes are TRBV27 and TRBJ1-1, with unresolved D. Germline V gene data show CDR1 as MNHEY and CDR2 as SMNVEV (reference sequence). Trimming pared 1 base from V and 0 bases from J, leaving 18 bases between. The CDR3 totals 18 residues. This chain's CDR3 is CASSLFGPSSGLNTEAFF. CDR3 coding DNA: TGTGCCAGCAGTTTATTCGGCCCATCTTCGGGGTTGAACACTGAAGCTTTCTTT.

V is TRBV3-1 (or the pseudogene TRBV3-2) and J is TRBJ2-2, with TRBD2 identical over 12 bases. Germline V gives CDR1 LGHDT, CDR2 YNNKEL (reference sequence). Trimming took 1 base from V and 3 from J; bases not matched to a gene: 9. This CDR3 is built from 19 residues. The CDR3: CASSQVASGRAVYTGELFF. CDR3 coding DNA: TGTGCCAGCAGCCAAGTTGCTAGCGGGAGGGCTGTTTACACCGGGGAGCTGTTTTTT.

The CDR3 bases are TGTGCCAGCAGCTTAGCGGGGGTAGCGGGAGGTCTGAATACGCAGTATTTT. Amino acids: CASSLAGVAGGLNTQYF. This chain uses TRBV7-2 with TRBJ2-3, with TRBD2 identical over 10 bases. Trimming at V came to 0 bases and at J to 7 bases, leaving 10 bases not matched to a gene. Germline V CDR1 and CDR2: SGHTA, FQGNSA. This CDR3 contains 17 residues.

V is TRBV2 and J is TRBJ1-5, with 9 bases fitting TRBD1. Germline CDR1 reads SNHLY; CDR2 reads FYNNEI. The CDR3 extends over 13 amino acids. Trimming removed 6 bases from V and 5 bases from J; junction bases left unmatched: 2. DNA of the CDR3: TGTGCCAGCAGGGGGGACAGGGATCAGCCCCAGCATTTT. Translation: CASRGDRDQPQHF.

V usage is TRBV19 and J usage is TRBJ2-7; D unclear. Germline assignment: CDR1 LNHDA and CDR2 SQIVND (reference sequence). The CDR3 consists of 14 residues. V was pared by 2 bases and J by 6 bases, with 14 bases between. The CDR3: CASSITGGGFEQYF. The CDR3 DNA follows: TGTGCCAGTAGTATAACCGGCGGTGGCTTCGAGCAGTACTTC. Combining the CDR3 with reference TRBV19 and TRBJ2-7 gives the whole variable domain DGGITQSPKYLFRKEGQNVTLSCEQNLNHDAMYWYRQDPGQGLRLIYYSQIVNDFQKGDIAEGYSVSREKKESFPLTVTSAQKNPTAFYLCASSITGGGFEQYFGPGTRLTVT.

This chain connects TRBV24-1 to TRBJ1-2; no firm D call. Trimming left V 5 bases short and J 6 bases short, with 9 bases between. Germline V gene data show CDR1 as KGHDR and CDR2 as SFDVKD. The CDR3 is 12 amino acids. The CDR3 sequence is CATSGGNDGYTF. The CDR3 DNA is TGTGCCACCAGTGGAGGGAACGATGGCTACACCTTC.

CDR3 loop: CASSHRDRVTEAFF. In nucleotides, the CDR3 is TGTGCCAGCAGTCACCGTGACAGGGTCACTGAAGCTTTCTTT. The V and J genes are TRBV6-6 and TRBJ1-1, with 7 bases matching TRBD1. The CDR3 covers 14 residues. Germline V gene sequence: CDR1 MNHNY, CDR2 SVGAGI (reference sequence). Trimming at V came to 5 bases and at J to 4 bases, leaving 7 bases not matched to a gene.

The CDR3 here is CASSSPGNTIYF. The DNA of the CDR3 is TGCGCCAGCAGCTCACCTGGAAACACCATATATTTT. V and J are TRBV5-1 and TRBJ1-3; no clear D gene. CDR1 and CDR2 (germline): SGHRS, YFSETQ. The CDR3 consists of 12 residues. The V and J ends lost 3 bases and 2 bases respectively, with 3 bases between them.

The V call is TRBV5-1, the J call TRBJ2-5; possibly TRBD2 for D (5 bases). CDR1 is SGHRS and CDR2 is YFSETQ in the germline V gene. Trimming removed 4 bases from V and 5 bases from J, with 15 bases in between. This CDR3 is 14 amino acids long. In nucleotides, the CDR3 is TGCGCCAGCAGCACTCAAGAGCGAGGGGAGACCCAGTACTTC. Its protein product is CASSTQERGETQYF.

The rearrangement joins TRBV29-1 to TRBJ2-4; 7 bases map to TRBD2. The V and J ends lost 5 bases and 6 bases, in that order; junction bases with no gene match: 10. CDR1 is SQVTM and CDR2 is ANQGSEA in the germline V gene. The CDR3 extends over 14 amino acids. The CDR3 DNA reads TGCAGCGTTTTGCGCGGGAGCGTGGGAAACATTCAGTACTTC. Its translation: CSVLRGSVGNIQYF.

The J gene is TRBJ2-7, the V gene TRBV6-5; D not resolved. CDR3 length: 15 amino acids. The germline V gene has CDR1 MNHEY and CDR2 SVGAGI. The ends were cut back, 6 bases at V and 0 bases at J, with 15 bases in the middle. The CDR3 region has the DNA TGTGCCAGCAGCGGTCGAGGAACAAGCTCCTACGAGCAGTACTTC. This codes for CASSGRGTSSYEQYF.

The chain links TRBV2 to TRBJ1-2, with a possible D match to TRBD1 (6 bases). V was clipped by 4 bases and J by 7 bases, with 7 bases between them. Germline V gene sequence: CDR1 SNHLY, CDR2 FYNNEI. The CDR3 covers 11 residues. Here the CDR3 reads CASSGTAGYTF. CDR3 sequence (DNA): TGTGCCAGCAGTGGGACAGCTGGCTACACCTTC. The full variable domain, in which reference TRBV2 and TRBJ1-2 provide the parts outside the CDR3, is EPEVTQTPSHQVTQMGQEVILRCVPISNHLYFYWYRQILGQKVEFLVSFYNNEISEKSEIFDDQFSVERPDGSNFTLKIRSTKLEDSAMYFCASSGTAGYTFGSGTRLTVV.

The rearrangement links TRBV30 to TRBJ2-3, with 8 bases aligning to TRBD1. The germline V gene has CDR1 GTSNPN and CDR2 SVGIG (reference sequence). V lost 3 bases, J lost 0 bases, and 5 bases stayed unmatched. The CDR3 spans 15 residues. The CDR3 coding sequence is TGTGCCTGGAGACCTGGGGACAGGAGCACAGATACGCAGTATTTT. Protein: CAWRPGDRSTDTQYF.